This T cell receptor (beta chain) was documented in a study of identical twins. CDR3 length: 14 residues. Germline V gene data show CDR1 as DFQATT and CDR2 as SNEGSKA (reference sequence). V was trimmed by 2 bases and J by 4 bases, leaving 12 bases between them. One entry per CDR3 protein results from TCRdb running MiXCR on the 5' RACE reads. The table lists some 710,000 distinct CDR3 sequences, 6% to 6.5% of them singletons. The clonotype originates from a man between 18 and 35 years old in good health. The rearrangement links TRBV20-1 to TRBJ2-1, with D possibly called TRBD1 or TRBD2 (5 bases each). Sequencing input: naive T cells sorted from blood. CDR3 protein: CSARWDLDYNEQFF. In DNA form, the CDR3 reads TGCAGTGCTAGATGGGACCTAGATTACAATGAGCAGTTCTTC.